This is a list of T cell receptor beta chains from one sample in a study of response to subunit inactivated influenza vaccine. One entry per CDR3 protein, called by TCRdb with MiXCR from the RT-PCR reads. The data contain over 800,000 distinct CDR3 sequences, 21% of them singletons. The sequencing here drew on PBMCs from blood, taken roughly 5 days after vaccination. The origin of the receptors is a man in his fifties or sixties who received an inactivated influenza vaccine. The CDR3 runs from the conserved cysteine through the conserved F or W. The D gene is left open where the match is weak. Size is stated for part of the rows, as once, few or many counts, or as a class when the clone is expanded.

size: .
V: TRBV3-1
D: .
J: TRBJ1-1
CDR3: CASSQQTEAFF
DNA: TGTGCCAGCAGCCAGCAGACTGAAGCTTTCTTT

size: many
V: TRBV29-1
D: .
J: TRBJ2-7
CDR3: CSVEDQGSHEQYF
DNA: TGCAGCGTTGAAGATCAAGGGTCCCACGAGCAGTACTTC

size: .
V: TRBV7-9
D: TRBD1
J: TRBJ2-1
CDR3: CASSLEIGTAKQFF
DNA: TGTGCCAGCAGCTTAGAAATCGGGACAGCAAAGCAGTTCTTC

size: .
V: TRBV10-3
D: TRBD2
J: TRBJ2-7
CDR3: CAISGAPGLAGVIISYEQYF
DNA: TGTGCCATCAGTGGGGCCCCGGGACTAGCGGGAGTAATCATCTCCTACGAGCAGTACTTC

size: many
V: TRBV6-2/TRBV6-3
D: .
J: TRBJ1-4
CDR3: CASRIAEKLFF
DNA: TGTGCCAGCAGGATCGCGGAAAAACTGTTTTTT

size: .
V: TRBV25-1
D: .
J: TRBJ2-7
CDR3: CASSEWVGEQYF
DNA: TGTGCCAGCAGTGAATGGGTCGGCGAGCAGTACTTC

size: .
V: TRBV4-3
D: .
J: TRBJ2-3
CDR3: CASSPEQSTDTQYF
DNA: TGCGCCAGCAGCCCGGAGCAGAGCACAGATACGCAGTATTTT

size: .
V: TRBV7-9
D: .
J: TRBJ2-1
CDR3: CASGLLGFEQFF
DNA: TGTGCCAGCGGCCTCCTAGGTTTTGAGCAGTTCTTC

size: .
V: TRBV12-3/TRBV12-4
D: TRBD1
J: TRBJ1-4
CDR3: CASSRDRAINEKLFF
DNA: TGTGCCAGCAGTCGAGACAGGGCGATTAATGAAAAACTGTTTTTT

size: .
V: TRBV11-2
D: TRBD2
J: TRBJ2-5
CDR3: CASSLRSAALAGAEGTQYF
DNA: TGTGCCAGCAGCTTAAGGTCCGCCGCGCTAGCGGGGGCCGAAGGGACCCAGTACTTC

size: .
V: TRBV12-3/TRBV12-4
D: .
J: TRBJ1-1
CDR3: CASSSGVTGTEAFF
DNA: TGTGCCAGCAGTTCAGGGGTGACGGGCACTGAAGCTTTCTTT

size: many
V: TRBV10-3
D: TRBD2
J: TRBJ2-5
CDR3: CATGTSVETQYF
DNA: TGTGCCACCGGGACTAGCGTCGAGACCCAGTACTTC

size: .
V: TRBV4-1
D: .
J: TRBJ2-3
CDR3: CASSPGVGPGTDTQYF
DNA: TGCGCCAGCAGCCCGGGGGTGGGGCCGGGCACAGATACGCAGTATTTT

size: .
V: TRBV12-3/TRBV12-4
D: .
J: TRBJ2-1
CDR3: CASSPAGRGDEQFF
DNA: TGTGCCAGCAGCCCGGCGGGCAGGGGGGATGAGCAGTTCTTC

size: .
V: TRBV15
D: .
J: TRBJ2-5
CDR3: CATSRDQGSETQYF
DNA: TGTGCCACCAGCAGAGATCAGGGATCGGAGACCCAGTACTTC

size: few
V: TRBV6-5
D: TRBD1
J: TRBJ2-7
CDR3: CASSPSTGVYYEQYF
DNA: TGTGCCAGCAGTCCCTCGACAGGGGTTTACTACGAGCAGTACTTC

size: few
V: TRBV7-2
D: TRBD2
J: TRBJ2-1
CDR3: CASSPTGGGLFEQFF
DNA: TGTGCCAGCAGCCCCACCGGGGGGGGCCTCTTTGAGCAGTTCTTC

size: .
V: TRBV7-2
D: .
J: TRBJ2-5
CDR3: CASSLEKSNTQETQYF
DNA: TGTGCCAGCAGCTTAGAAAAGAGTAATACACAAGAGACCCAGTACTTC

size: few
V: TRBV20-1
D: .
J: TRBJ2-3
CDR3: CSALQRDTQYF
DNA: TGCAGTGCCCTGCAAAGAGATACGCAGTATTTT

size: .
V: TRBV29-1
D: .
J: TRBJ2-7
CDR3: CSVDVGHPYEQHF
DNA: TGCAGCGTTGATGTGGGACACCCCTACGAGCAGCACTTC

size: .
V: TRBV20-1
D: TRBD2
J: TRBJ2-5
CDR3: CSARDHALLAGVGETQYF
DNA: TGCAGTGCTAGAGATCATGCGCTTCTAGCGGGAGTCGGGGAGACCCAGTACTTC

size: .
V: TRBV28
D: .
J: TRBJ2-5
CDR3: CASSPLTSTETQYF
DNA: TGTGCCAGCAGTCCCCTGACTAGTACCGAGACCCAGTACTTC

size: .
V: TRBV6-2/TRBV6-3
D: TRBD1
J: TRBJ1-6
CDR3: CASSATLGQGLYNSPLHF
DNA: TGTGCCAGCAGTGCCACCCTGGGACAGGGGCTCTATAATTCACCCCTCCACTTT

size: few
V: TRBV28
D: .
J: TRBJ1-2
CDR3: CASKPAGMESYGYTF
DNA: TGTGCCAGCAAACCCGCTGGGATGGAGTCCTATGGCTACACCTTC

size: .
V: TRBV12-3/TRBV12-4
D: .
J: TRBJ1-1
CDR3: CASAYGRGRDGAFF
DNA: TGTGCCAGCGCTTACGGGCGAGGTCGGGATGGAGCTTTCTTT

size: many
V: TRBV29-1
D: .
J: TRBJ2-7
CDR3: CSVGIGYEQYF
DNA: TGCAGCGTTGGCATCGGCTACGAGCAGTACTTC

size: .
V: TRBV7-8
D: .
J: TRBJ2-6
CDR3: CASSAQSGANVLTF
DNA: TGTGCCAGCAGCGCTCAATCTGGGGCCAACGTCCTGACTTTC

size: .
V: TRBV2
D: .
J: TRBJ2-5
CDR3: CTCSSGDRFGPVGETQYF
DNA: TGTACCTGCAGTTCGGGAGACAGGTTCGGACCTGTAGGAGAGACCCAGTACTTC

size: .
V: TRBV11-1
D: .
J: TRBJ1-4
CDR3: CASSPGRGGEKLFF
DNA: TGTGCCAGCAGCCCCGGGAGAGGTGGCGAAAAACTGTTTTTT

size: few
V: TRBV27
D: TRBD2
J: TRBJ2-7
CDR3: CASSLYPSGRNYEQYF
DNA: TGTGCCAGCAGTTTATATCCTAGCGGGCGGAACTACGAGCAGTACTTC

size: many
V: TRBV7-9
D: .
J: TRBJ2-3
CDR3: CASVKGGGADTQYF
DNA: TGTGCCAGCGTGAAGGGGGGGGGAGCGGATACGCAGTATTTT

size: .
V: TRBV12-3/TRBV12-4
D: TRBD1
J: TRBJ1-2
CDR3: CASRLGQGANYGYTF
DNA: TGTGCCAGCAGATTAGGACAGGGGGCTAACTATGGCTACACCTTC

size: .
V: TRBV2
D: TRBD1
J: TRBJ2-1
CDR3: CASSVGTGFEQFF
DNA: TGTGCCAGCAGTGTCGGGACAGGGTTTGAGCAGTTCTTC

size: .
V: TRBV3-1
D: TRBD2
J: TRBJ2-3
CDR3: CASSRSGVGTDTQYF
DNA: TGTGCCAGCAGCCGTAGCGGGGTAGGCACAGATACGCAGTATTTT

size: .
V: TRBV7-9
D: .
J: TRBJ2-5
CDR3: CASSLVPTGLLETQYF
DNA: TGTGCCAGCAGCTTAGTCCCCACTGGATTACTCGAGACCCAGTACTTC

size: .
V: TRBV24-1
D: .
J: TRBJ1-5
CDR3: CATSDGWSNQPQHF
DNA: TGTGCCACCAGTGACGGGTGGAGCAATCAGCCCCAGCATTTT

size: few
V: TRBV19
D: TRBD2
J: TRBJ2-3
CDR3: CASKKAGGTDTQYF
DNA: TGTGCCAGCAAAAAAGCGGGGGGGACAGATACGCAGTATTTT

size: few
V: TRBV7-2
D: .
J: TRBJ2-3
CDR3: CASSLDGATDTQYF
DNA: TGTGCCAGCAGCTTAGATGGGGCCACAGATACGCAGTATTTT

size: few
V: TRBV7-2
D: TRBD2
J: TRBJ2-1
CDR3: CASSFLAGWVNEQFF
DNA: TGTGCCAGCAGCTTTCTAGCGGGTTGGGTTAATGAGCAGTTCTTC

size: .
V: TRBV7-3
D: TRBD2
J: TRBJ2-3
CDR3: CASSSSGATSATSTDTQYF
DNA: TGTGCCAGCAGCTCCTCAGGGGCGACTAGCGCAACTAGCACAGATACGCAGTATTTT

size: .
V: TRBV4-1
D: .
J: TRBJ2-3
CDR3: CASSQAGDYTQYF
DNA: TGCGCCAGCAGCCAAGCTGGGGACTATACGCAGTATTTT

size: .
V: TRBV5-1
D: .
J: TRBJ2-2
CDR3: CASSLRQENTGELFF
DNA: TGCGCCAGCAGCCTACGACAGGAGAACACCGGGGAGCTGTTTTTT

size: many
V: TRBV15
D: .
J: TRBJ1-5
CDR3: CATSFTLIRQPQHF
DNA: TGTGCCACCAGCTTTACTTTGATTCGTCAGCCCCAGCATTTT

size: few
V: TRBV11-2
D: .
J: TRBJ2-7
CDR3: CASSPVGTSYEQYF
DNA: TGTGCCAGCAGCCCGGTTGGGACATCCTACGAGCAGTACTTC

size: few
V: TRBV12-3/TRBV12-4
D: TRBD2
J: TRBJ2-3
CDR3: CASRGGGADTQYF
DNA: TGTGCCAGCAGGGGCGGGGGGGCAGATACGCAGTATTTT

size: few
V: TRBV5-1
D: .
J: TRBJ2-5
CDR3: CASSLVGAPKETQYF
DNA: TGCGCCAGCAGCTTGGTGGGGGCCCCCAAAGAGACCCAGTACTTC

size: few
V: TRBV4-3
D: TRBD1
J: TRBJ1-6
CDR3: CASSQKTGRPYNSPLHF
DNA: TGCGCCAGCAGCCAGAAGACAGGGAGGCCCTATAATTCACCCCTCCACTTT

size: few
V: TRBV20-1
D: .
J: TRBJ2-5
CDR3: CSAIVLAHPQTQYF
DNA: TGCAGTGCTATTGTCCTGGCTCACCCCCAGACCCAGTACTTC